The 7 T cell receptor beta chains below were found in one sample sequenced in a study of blood T cell repertoires in COVID-19. Only in-frame clones appear in the TCRdb table, and some are missing; sequencing was by immunoSEQ multiplex PCR. Among approximately 300,000 clones, approximately 88% were seen once, and the ten largest hold 4% to 6%. Sequences were obtained from PBMCs or T cells enriched from blood (not recorded which). The receptors here all came from a man aged 60 to 75 who had recovered from COVID-19.

The chain has TRBV4-1 and TRBJ1-6; possibly TRBD1 for D (6 bases). This CDR3 has 15 amino acids. Germline V gene sequence: CDR1 MGHRA, CDR2 YSYEKL. Deletions cut 3 bases from V and 6 bases from J, with 12 bases between. CDR3 loop: CASSQGQGSNSPLHF. CDR3 in DNA: TGCGCCAGCAGCCAGGGCCAGGGGTCTAATTCACCCCTCCACTTT.

The rearrangement links TRBV24-1 to TRBJ1-2; 7 bases fit TRBD1. CDR1 is KGHDR and CDR2 is SFDVKD in the germline V gene. The CDR3 is 16 amino acids. Trimming at V came to 3 bases and at J to 0 bases, leaving 6 bases not matched to a gene. CDR3 residues: CATSDSSGTANYGYTF. The DNA for the CDR3 is TGTGCCACCAGTGATAGTTCCGGGACAGCTAACTATGGCTACACCTTC.

This clone was observed once. V gene TRBV14 combines with J gene TRBJ2-1; a possible D gene is TRBD1 (6 bases). V lost 5 bases and J 8 bases, leaving 13 bases between the germline ends. Germline V gene sequence: CDR1 SGHDN, CDR2 FVKESK. CDR3 length: 13 amino acids. CDR3 nucleotides: TGTGCCAGCAGCTACCAGGGGAGACATGAGCAGTTCTTC. Translating it yields CASSYQGRHEQFF.

The rearrangement joins TRBV28 to TRBJ1-5; no firm D call. Trimming left V 6 bases short and J 5 bases short, with 11 bases between. Germline CDR1 and CDR2: MDHEN and SYDVKM. The CDR3 totals 13 residues. CDR3 coding DNA: TGTGCCAGCAGATACCGAGACTATCAGCCCCAGCATTTT. Encoded protein: CASRYRDYQPQHF.

This sequence joins TRBV9 and TRBJ2-1; 14 bases fit TRBD2. Germline V gene sequence: CDR1 SGDLS, CDR2 YYNGEE. Losses at the gene ends were 4 bases for V and 0 bases for J; bases not matched to a gene: 6. The CDR3 length is 18 residues. CDR3 coding DNA: TGTGCCAGCAGCTCGGGACTAGCGGGAGCGTCCTCCTACAATGAGCAGTTCTTC. It encodes CASSSGLAGASSYNEQFF.

The chain recombines TRBV28 with TRBJ2-7, with TRBD2 as a possible D gene (6 bases). CDR1 MDHEN and CDR2 SYDVKM come from the germline V gene. Trimming stripped 2 bases from V and 5 bases from J, with 13 bases between. This CDR3 region has 14 residues. The CDR3 protein is CASSLVPGTHEQYF. The CDR3 bases are TGTGCCAGCAGTTTAGTTCCAGGGACTCACGAGCAGTACTTC.

This clone was counted once. The V call is TRBV10-3, the J call TRBJ2-3, with 8 bases aligning to TRBD1. The CDR3 is 13 residues long. Per the germline V gene, CDR1 is ENHRY and CDR2 is SYGVKD. CDR3 region: CAHGDRSTDTQYF. CDR3 in DNA: TGTGCGCATGGGGACAGGAGCACAGATACGCAGTATTTT.